This T cell receptor (beta chain) was profiled in a study of metastatic and nonmetastatic thyroid tumors. The overall study: From malignant and benign thyroid patients, repertoires in blood and in tumor or nodule tissue were compared.

The study, taken as a whole, reports: Significantly greater TCR beta diversity was reportedly found in malignant thyroid tumors than in benign nodules (in blood and tumor).

Every patient underwent thyroid surgery untreated. The CDR3 consists of 15 residues. V lost 6 bases, J lost 3 bases, and 15 bases lay in between. CDR1 is MNHNS and CDR2 is SASEGT in the germline V gene. TCRdb called clones again from the PCR reads with MiXCR. The top ten clones hold roughly 5.9% of a sample with 20,000 to 25,000 clones, about 30% of them seen once. By share, this clone counts as medium-sized. Its antigen is unidentified. Sequenced sample: tumor tissue. The chain employs TRBV6-1 and TRBJ1-3; D is unclear. The receptor was derived from a female donor with papillary thyroid cancer or a benign thyroid nodule (not recorded which). Some clones in this sample may be carry-over from other donors' samples. CDR3 bases: TGTGCCAGCAGCCCCGGGCGGTTTGATGGAAACACCATATATTTT. Protein product: CASSPGRFDGNTIYF.